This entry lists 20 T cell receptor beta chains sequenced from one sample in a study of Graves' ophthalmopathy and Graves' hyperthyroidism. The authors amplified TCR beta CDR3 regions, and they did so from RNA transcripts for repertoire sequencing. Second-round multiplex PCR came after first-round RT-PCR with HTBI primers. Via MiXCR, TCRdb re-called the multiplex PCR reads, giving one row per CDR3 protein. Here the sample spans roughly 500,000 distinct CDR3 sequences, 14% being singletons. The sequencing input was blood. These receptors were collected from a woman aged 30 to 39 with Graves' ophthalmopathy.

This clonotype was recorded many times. The CDR3, as DNA: TGTGCCAGCAGCTTAGAGCCCGGGACTAATTCACCCCTCCACTTT. Translation: CASSLEPGTNSPLHF. The chain links TRBV11-2 to TRBJ1-6, with D tentatively TRBD1 (5 bases). The CDR3 totals 15 residues. Trimming cost V 0 bases and J 6 bases, with 9 bases left between them. Per the germline V gene, CDR1 is SGHAT and CDR2 is FQNNGV.

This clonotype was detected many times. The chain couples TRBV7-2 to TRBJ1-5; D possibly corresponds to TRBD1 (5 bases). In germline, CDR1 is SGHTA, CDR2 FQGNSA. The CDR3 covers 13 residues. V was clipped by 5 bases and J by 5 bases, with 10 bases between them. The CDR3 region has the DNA TGTGCCAGCAGCGCCGGGGCAGATCAGCCCCAGCATTTT. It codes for CASSAGADQPQHF.

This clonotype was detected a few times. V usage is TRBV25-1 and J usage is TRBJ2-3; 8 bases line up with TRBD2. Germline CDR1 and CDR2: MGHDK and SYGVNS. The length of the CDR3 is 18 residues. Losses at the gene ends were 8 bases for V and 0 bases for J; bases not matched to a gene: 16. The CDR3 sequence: CASPCPPGGGASTDTQYF. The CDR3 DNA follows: TGTGCCAGCCCTTGTCCCCCCGGGGGGGGTGCTAGCACAGATACGCAGTATTTT.

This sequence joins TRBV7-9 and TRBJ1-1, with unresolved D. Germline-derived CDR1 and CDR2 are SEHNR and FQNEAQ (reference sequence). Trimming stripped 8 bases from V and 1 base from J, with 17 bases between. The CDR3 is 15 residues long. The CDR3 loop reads CASREGGIGNTEAFF. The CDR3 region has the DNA TGTGCCAGCCGCGAAGGCGGAATCGGGAACACTGAAGCTTTCTTT.

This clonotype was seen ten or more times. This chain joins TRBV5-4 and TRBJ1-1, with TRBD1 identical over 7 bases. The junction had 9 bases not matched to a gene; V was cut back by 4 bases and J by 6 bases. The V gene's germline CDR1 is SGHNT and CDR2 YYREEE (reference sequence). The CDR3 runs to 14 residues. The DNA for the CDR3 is TGTGCCAGCAGCCCGGGAAATAGGGGGCCTGAAGCTTTCTTT. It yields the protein CASSPGNRGPEAFF.

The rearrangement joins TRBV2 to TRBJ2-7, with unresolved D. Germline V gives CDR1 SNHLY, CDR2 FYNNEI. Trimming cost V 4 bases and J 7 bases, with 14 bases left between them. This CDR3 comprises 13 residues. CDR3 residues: CASSAAQDGEQYF. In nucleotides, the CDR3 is TGTGCCAGCAGTGCGGCCCAAGATGGGGAGCAGTACTTC. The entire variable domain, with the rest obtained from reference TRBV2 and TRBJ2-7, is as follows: EPEVTQTPSHQVTQMGQEVILRCVPISNHLYFYWYRQILGQKVEFLVSFYNNEISEKSEIFDDQFSVERPDGSNFTLKIRSTKLEDSAMYFCASSAAQDGEQYFGPGTRLTVT.

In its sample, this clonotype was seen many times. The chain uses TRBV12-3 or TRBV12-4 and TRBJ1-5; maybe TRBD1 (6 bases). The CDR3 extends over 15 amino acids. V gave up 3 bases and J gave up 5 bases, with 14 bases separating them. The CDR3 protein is CASSLNGGQDQPQHF. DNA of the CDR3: TGTGCCAGCAGTTTGAATGGGGGGCAGGATCAGCCCCAGCATTTT.

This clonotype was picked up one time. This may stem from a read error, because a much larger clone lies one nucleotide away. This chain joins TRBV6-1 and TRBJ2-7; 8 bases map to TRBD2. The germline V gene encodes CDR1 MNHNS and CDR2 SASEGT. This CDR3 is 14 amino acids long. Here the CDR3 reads CASRPPGGLYEQDF. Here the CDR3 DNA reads TGTGCCAGCAGACCGCCGGGAGGGTTATACGAGCAGGACTTC.

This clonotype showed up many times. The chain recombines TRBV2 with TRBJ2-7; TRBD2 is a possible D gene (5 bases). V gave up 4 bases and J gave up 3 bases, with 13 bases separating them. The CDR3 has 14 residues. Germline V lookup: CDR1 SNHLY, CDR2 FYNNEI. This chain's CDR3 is CASSGRLAIYEQYF. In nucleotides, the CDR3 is TGTGCCAGCAGTGGGCGTCTAGCTATCTACGAGCAGTACTTC.

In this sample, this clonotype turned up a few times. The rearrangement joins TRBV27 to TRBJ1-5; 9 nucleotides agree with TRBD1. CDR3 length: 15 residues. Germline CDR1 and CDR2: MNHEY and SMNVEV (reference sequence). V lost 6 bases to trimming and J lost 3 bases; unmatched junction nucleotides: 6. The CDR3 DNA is TGTGCCAGCAGCCGCGGGACAGGGCTCAATCAGCCCCAGCATTTT. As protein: CASSRGTGLNQPQHF.

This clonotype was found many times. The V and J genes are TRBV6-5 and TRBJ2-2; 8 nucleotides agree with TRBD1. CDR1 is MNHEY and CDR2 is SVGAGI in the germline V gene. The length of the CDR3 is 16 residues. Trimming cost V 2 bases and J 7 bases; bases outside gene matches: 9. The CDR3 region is CASSYLAGGLDGELFF. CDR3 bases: TGTGCCAGCAGTTACCTTGCAGGGGGCCTGGACGGGGAGCTGTTTTTT.

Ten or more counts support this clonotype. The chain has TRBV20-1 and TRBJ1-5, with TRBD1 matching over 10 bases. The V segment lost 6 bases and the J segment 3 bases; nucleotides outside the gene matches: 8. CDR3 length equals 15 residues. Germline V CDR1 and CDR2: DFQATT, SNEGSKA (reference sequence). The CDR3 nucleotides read TGCAGTGCCCAAACCGGGACAGGGGTCAATCAGCCCCAGCATTTT. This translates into CSAQTGTGVNQPQHF.

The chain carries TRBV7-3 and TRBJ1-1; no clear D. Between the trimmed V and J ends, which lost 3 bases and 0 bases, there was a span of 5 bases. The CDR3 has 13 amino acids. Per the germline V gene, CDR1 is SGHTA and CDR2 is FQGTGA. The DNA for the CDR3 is TGTGCCAGCAGCTTTAACATGAACACTGAAGCTTTCTTT. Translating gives CASSFNMNTEAFF.

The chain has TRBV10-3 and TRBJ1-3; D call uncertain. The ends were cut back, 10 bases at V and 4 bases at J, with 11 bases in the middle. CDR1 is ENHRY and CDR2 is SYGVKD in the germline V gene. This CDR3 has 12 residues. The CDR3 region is CATRGEGNTIYF. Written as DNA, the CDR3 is TGTGCCACCCGAGGAGAAGGAAACACCATATATTTT.

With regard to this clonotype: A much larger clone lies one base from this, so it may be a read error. The CDR3 nucleotides are TGTGCCAGCAGTCTAGGATTGGACAGGGGGAATTCTAACTATGGCTACACCTTC. The encoded protein is CASSLGLDRGNSNYGYTF. The rearrangement joins TRBV6-2 or TRBV6-3 to TRBJ1-2; 10 bases are a match to TRBD1. Germline CDR1 is MNHEY and CDR2 is SVGEGT. The CDR3 consists of 18 residues. J lost 0 bases, V lost 5 bases, and 12 bases had no gene match.

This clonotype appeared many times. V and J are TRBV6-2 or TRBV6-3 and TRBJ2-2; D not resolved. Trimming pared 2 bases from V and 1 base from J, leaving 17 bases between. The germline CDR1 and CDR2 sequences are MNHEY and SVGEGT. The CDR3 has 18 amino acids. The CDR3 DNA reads TGTGCCAGCAGTTACCCAAGCAGCCCTCGAAGGAACACCGGGGAGCTGTTTTTT. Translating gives CASSYPSSPRRNTGELFF.

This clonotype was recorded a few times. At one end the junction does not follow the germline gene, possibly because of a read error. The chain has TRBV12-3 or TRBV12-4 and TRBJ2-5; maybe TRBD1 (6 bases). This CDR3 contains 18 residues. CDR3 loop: CASSLASLFYRVWETKYF. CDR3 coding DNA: TGTGCCAGCAGTTTAGCATCTTTGTTCTACAGGGTCTGGGAGACCAAGTACTTC.

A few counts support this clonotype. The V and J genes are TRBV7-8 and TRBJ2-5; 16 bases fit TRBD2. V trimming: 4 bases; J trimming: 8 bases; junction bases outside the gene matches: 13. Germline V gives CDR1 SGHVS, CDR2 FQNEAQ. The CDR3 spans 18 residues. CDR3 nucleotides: TGTGCCAGCAGCTACGGGACTAGCGGGAGGGCCTCGGGGGATACCCAGTACTTC. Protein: CASSYGTSGRASGDTQYF.

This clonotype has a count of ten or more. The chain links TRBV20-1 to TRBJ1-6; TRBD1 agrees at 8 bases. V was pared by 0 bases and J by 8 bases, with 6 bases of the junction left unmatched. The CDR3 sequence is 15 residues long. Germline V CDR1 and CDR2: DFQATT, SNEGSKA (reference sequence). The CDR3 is CSARDLRQGYSPLHF. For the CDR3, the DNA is TGCAGTGCTAGAGATCTGAGACAGGGGTATTCACCCCTCCACTTT.

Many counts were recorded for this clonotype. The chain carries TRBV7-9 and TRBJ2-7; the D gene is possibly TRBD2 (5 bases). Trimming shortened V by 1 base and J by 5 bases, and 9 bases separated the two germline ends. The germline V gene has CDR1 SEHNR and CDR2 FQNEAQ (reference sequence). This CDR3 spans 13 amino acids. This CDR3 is CASSLVDSNEQYF. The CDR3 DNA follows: TGTGCCAGCAGCTTAGTGGACTCGAACGAGCAGTACTTC.